This TCR beta chain is from a study of blood T cell repertoires in COVID-19. Overall study: Whether acute or convalescent, the COVID-19 samples came from the United States, Italy and Spain. In each case, the material was cDNA or gDNA derived from T cells, B-cell-depleted T cells, or PBMCs.

Original methodology: Researchers report that nucleated cell counts were estimated from reference gene primer amplification. Clones were sequenced by immunoSEQ multiplex PCR, and TCRdb holds only the in-frame ones, with some missing. V and J calls and clone size are those listed in that table; D and trimming were worked out from the DNA. The sample lists under 400,000 clones; about 87% were seen once. Seattle patient enrollment occurred during active infection, with longitudinal follow-up thereafter. Germline V gene data show CDR1 as LGHNA and CDR2 as YNFKEQ. The CDR3 sequence is 15 residues long. V dropped 2 bases and J dropped 2; count of bases not matched to a gene: 2.

The clonotype was recovered from a woman under 40 with COVID-19, enrolled during active disease. The sequenced sample was peripheral blood. The gene calls are TRBV4-2 and TRBJ2-3; 9 nucleotides agree with TRBD1. The CDR3 here is CASSQRDRDTDTQYF. Here the CDR3 DNA reads TGTGCCAGCAGCCAACGGGACAGGGACACAGATACGCAGTATTTT.